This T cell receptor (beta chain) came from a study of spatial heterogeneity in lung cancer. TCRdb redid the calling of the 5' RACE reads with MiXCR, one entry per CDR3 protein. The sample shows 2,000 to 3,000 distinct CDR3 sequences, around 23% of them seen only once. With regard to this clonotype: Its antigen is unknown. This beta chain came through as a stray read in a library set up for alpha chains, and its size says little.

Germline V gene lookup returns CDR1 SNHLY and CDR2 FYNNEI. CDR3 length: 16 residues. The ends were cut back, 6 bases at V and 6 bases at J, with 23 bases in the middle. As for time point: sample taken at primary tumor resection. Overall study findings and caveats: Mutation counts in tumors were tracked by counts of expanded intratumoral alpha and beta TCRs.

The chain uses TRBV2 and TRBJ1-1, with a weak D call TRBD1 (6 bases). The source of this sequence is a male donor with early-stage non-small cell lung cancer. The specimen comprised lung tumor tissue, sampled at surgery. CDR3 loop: CASRDRQELLSPEAFF. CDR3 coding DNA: TGTGCCAGCAGGGACCGACAGGAGCTTCTTTCGCCTGAAGCTTTCTTT.